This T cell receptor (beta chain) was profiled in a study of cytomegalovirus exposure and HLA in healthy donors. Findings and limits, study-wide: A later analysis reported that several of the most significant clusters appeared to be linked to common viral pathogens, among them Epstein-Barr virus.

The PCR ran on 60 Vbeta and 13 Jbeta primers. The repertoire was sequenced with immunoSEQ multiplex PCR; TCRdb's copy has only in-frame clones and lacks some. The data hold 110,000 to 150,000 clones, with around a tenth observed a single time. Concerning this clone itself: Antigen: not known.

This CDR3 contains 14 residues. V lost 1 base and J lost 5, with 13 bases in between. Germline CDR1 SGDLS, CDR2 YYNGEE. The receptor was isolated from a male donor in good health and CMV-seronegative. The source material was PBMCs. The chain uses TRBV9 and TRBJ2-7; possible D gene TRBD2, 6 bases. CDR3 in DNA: TGTGCCAGCAGCGTAAGTGGGGGGTTCGACGAGCAGTACTTC. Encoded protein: CASSVSGGFDEQYF.